The next 24 T cell receptor beta chains were all read from a single sample in a study of cytomegalovirus exposure and HLA in healthy donors. The PCR ran on 60 Vbeta and 13 Jbeta primers. Sequencing used immunoSEQ multiplex PCR; TCRdb keeps in-frame clones, though not all of them. This table holds about 130,000 clones, about 79% found once. The specimen was PBMCs. The source of these receptors is a man younger than 30 in good health and CMV-seronegative.

The rearrangement uses TRBV28 and TRBJ2-7; 8 positions match TRBD2. Germline V gene lookup returns CDR1 MDHEN and CDR2 SYDVKM. Trimming cost V 7 bases and J 6 bases; bases outside gene matches: 8. The CDR3 length is 13 residues. The CDR3 spells CASIAGLAGEQYF. The CDR3 nucleotides are TGTGCCAGCATCGCCGGACTAGCAGGCGAGCAGTACTTC.

The chain combines TRBV19 with TRBJ1-5; the match to TRBD1 covers 7 bases. Per germline, CDR1 LNHDA and CDR2 SQIVND (reference sequence). V lost 5 bases, J lost 2 bases, and 3 bases stayed unmatched. The CDR3 totals 14 residues. CDR3 amino acids: CASSDGQGNQPQHF. The CDR3 region has the DNA TGTGCCAGTAGTGACGGACAGGGCAATCAGCCCCAGCATTTT.

This clone was counted a single time. CDR3 loop: CASSEKGLKRFF. In nucleotides, the CDR3 is TGTGCCAGCAGCGAGAAAGGACTAAAACGGTTCTTC. The J gene is TRBJ2-1, the V gene TRBV9, with D perhaps TRBD2 (6 bases). CDR1 and CDR2 (germline): SGDLS, YYNGEE. The length of the CDR3 is 12 residues. The ends were cut back, 3 bases at V and 15 bases at J, with 16 bases in the middle.

The chain combines TRBV29-1 with TRBJ2-5, with 9 bases matching TRBD2. V shed 6 bases and J 5 bases; nucleotides not matched to a gene: 7. The CDR3 is 13 amino acids. Germline CDR1 and CDR2: SQVTM and ANQGSEA. The CDR3 nucleotides read TGCAGCGTATCTAGCGGGACAAGGGAGACCCAGTACTTC. Its protein product is CSVSSGTRETQYF.

J is TRBJ1-4 and V is TRBV9, with 11 positions matching TRBD1. Per the germline V gene, CDR1 is SGDLS and CDR2 is YYNGEE. V shed 3 bases and J 3 bases; nucleotides not matched to a gene: 7. The length of the CDR3 is 17 residues. CDR3: CASSAYEGQGANEKLFF. The CDR3 DNA is TGTGCCAGCAGCGCATATGAGGGACAGGGGGCTAATGAAAAACTGTTTTTT.

V usage is TRBV5-4 and J usage is TRBJ2-1; TRBD2 aligns across 7 bases. Trimming cost V 4 bases and J 1 base; bases outside gene matches: 20. The CDR3 totals 20 residues. Germline V gene lookup returns CDR1 SGHNT and CDR2 YYREEE (reference sequence). The CDR3 sequence is CASSGRGGSRGTGSYNEQFF. CDR3 DNA: TGTGCCAGCAGCGGTCGTGGCGGGAGCCGTGGAACGGGGTCCTACAATGAGCAGTTCTTC.

Here the CDR3 reads CASSPRLAVPTDTQYF. The CDR3 DNA reads TGTGCCAGCAGTCCCCGACTAGCGGTTCCCACAGATACGCAGTATTTT. The V and J genes are TRBV27 and TRBJ2-3; the match to TRBD2 covers 9 bases. Germline V lookup: CDR1 MNHEY, CDR2 SMNVEV (reference sequence). This CDR3 is built from 16 residues. V was pared by 5 bases and J by 2 bases, with 8 bases of the junction left unmatched.

This chain uses TRBV6-5 with TRBJ2-7; 8 bases fit TRBD1. V was pared by 0 bases and J by 4 bases, with 8 bases of the junction left unmatched. The germline V gene encodes CDR1 MNHEY and CDR2 SVGAGI. The CDR3 runs 16 residues. The CDR3: CASSYSAGGFSYEQYF. CDR3 sequence (DNA): TGTGCCAGCAGTTACTCGGCAGGGGGCTTTAGTTACGAGCAGTACTTC.

The chain couples TRBV27 to TRBJ2-3; D gene unclear. The CDR3 has 14 residues. V gave up 5 bases and J gave up 2 bases, with 11 bases separating them. CDR1 MNHEY and CDR2 SMNVEV come from the germline V gene (reference sequence). CDR3 sequence: CASSLVLSTDTQYF. CDR3 nucleotides: TGTGCCAGCAGTCTAGTATTATCCACAGATACGCAGTATTTT.

The J gene is TRBJ2-3, the V gene TRBV19; TRBD1 matches 8 bases. The CDR3 has 16 residues. Germline lookup yields CDR1 LNHDA and CDR2 SQIVND (reference sequence). Germline trimming cut 3 bases from V and 4 bases from J; bases unmatched to any gene: 9. CDR3 sequence reads: CASSIPGGPRADTQYF. The CDR3 coding sequence is TGTGCCAGTAGTATCCCAGGGGGCCCTCGGGCAGATACGCAGTATTTT.

This clone turned up a few times. CDR3 bases: TGTGCCAGCAGCCAAGGGTGGGACAGTGAAGCTTTCTTT. Translation: CASSQGWDSEAFF. The chain joins TRBV4-2 to TRBJ1-1, with 7 bases matching TRBD1. The CDR3 is made up of 13 amino acids. The J segment lost 7 bases and the V segment lost 1 base, leaving 3 bases of the junction unmatched. The germline gives CDR1 LGHNA, CDR2 YNFKEQ.

This chain joins TRBV2 and TRBJ2-5, with TRBD2 as a possible D gene (7 bases). With 5 bases removed from V and 6 bases from J, the gap between germline ends came to 25 bases. The CDR3 consists of 17 residues. CDR1 is SNHLY, CDR2 FYNNEI, per germline. The CDR3 loop is CASSPMRWGGRGKTQYF. In DNA, the CDR3 is TGTGCCAGCAGTCCGATGAGGTGGGGGGGCCGGGGAAAGACCCAGTACTTC.

This clone has just one count. The gene calls are TRBV27 and TRBJ2-7, with a weak D call TRBD2 (6 bases). Trimming took off 6 bases at V and 0 bases at J, with 18 bases between the two ends. Germline lookup yields CDR1 MNHEY and CDR2 SMNVEV (reference sequence). The CDR3 contains 16 residues. The CDR3: CASRRPWGDYSYEQYF. The DNA of the CDR3 is TGTGCCAGCAGACGACCCTGGGGGGATTACTCCTACGAGCAGTACTTC.

This clone has a handful of counts. The rearrangement uses TRBV19 and TRBJ2-3; 8 nucleotides line up with TRBD2. Germline V gene lookup returns CDR1 LNHDA and CDR2 SQIVND (reference sequence). After removal of 3 bases from V and 5 bases from J, the junction contained 10 bases not matched to a gene. The CDR3 loop spans 16 amino acids. For the CDR3, the DNA is TGTGCCAGTAGTATCGGGGGCGGGAGGCCCCGAGATACGCAGTATTTT. This translates into CASSIGGGRPRDTQYF. Using reference TRBV19 and TRBJ2-3 for the parts outside the CDR3, the full variable domain is DGGITQSPKYLFRKEGQNVTLSCEQNLNHDAMYWYRQDPGQGLRLIYYSQIVNDFQKGDIAEGYSVSREKKESFPLTVTSAQKNPTAFYLCASSIGGGRPRDTQYFGPGTRLTVL.

The chain couples TRBV6-6 to TRBJ1-1; no clear D. Germline V gives CDR1 MNHNY, CDR2 SVGAGI (reference sequence). This CDR3 region has 12 residues. Deletions cut 5 bases from V and 7 bases from J, with 11 bases between. In DNA form, the CDR3 reads TGTGCCAGCAGTCGACAAGGCCATGAAGCTTTCTTT. As protein: CASSRQGHEAFF.

The V call is TRBV29-1, the J call TRBJ1-1; D is possibly TRBD1 (6 bases). Trimming shortened V by 6 bases and J by 0 bases, and 11 bases separated the two germline ends. Germline CDR1 is SQVTM and CDR2 is ANQGSEA. The CDR3 has 13 residues. The CDR3 is CSVTGQVNTEAFF. CDR3 in DNA: TGCAGCGTAACGGGACAAGTGAACACTGAAGCTTTCTTT.

Only a few counts were recorded for this clone. This rearrangement joins TRBV5-8 to TRBJ1-3, with no clear D. V lost 1 base to trimming and J lost 10 bases, with 12 bases between them. The CDR3 spans 13 residues. The germline V gene encodes CDR1 SGHTS and CDR2 YDEGEE. The CDR3 loop is CASSLISRSTIYF. The CDR3 coding sequence is TGTGCCAGCAGCTTGATTAGTCGTTCAACCATATATTTT.

The chain recombines TRBV11-2 with TRBJ2-2; TRBD1 matches at 8 bases. The ends lost 5 bases at V and 4 bases at J; junction bases unmatched: 18. Germline assignment: CDR1 SGHAT and CDR2 FQNNGV. The CDR3 runs to 19 residues. CDR3 bases: TGTGCCAGCAGCCCACCCCCGGGGACAGGATCTCGGCTCACCGGGGAGCTGTTTTTT. It translates to CASSPPPGTGSRLTGELFF. The full variable domain, with the rest looked up from reference TRBV11-2 and TRBJ2-2, is EAGVAQSPRYKIIEKRQSVAFWCNPISGHATLYWYQQILGQGPKLLIQFQNNGVVDDSQLPKDRFSAERLKGVDSTLKIQPAKLEDSAVYLCASSPPPGTGSRLTGELFFGEGSRLTVL.

The chain uses TRBV19 and TRBJ2-2; 8 nucleotides align to TRBD2. This CDR3 has 16 amino acids. With 6 bases clipped from V and 3 bases from J, the junction kept 9 bases outside the gene matches. Germline assignment: CDR1 LNHDA and CDR2 SQIVND (reference sequence). Here the CDR3 DNA reads TGTGCCAGTAGCGACCCCACTAGCGGTTACACCGGGGAGCTGTTTTTT. Translation gives CASSDPTSGYTGELFF. The complete variable domain, with remaining parts taken from reference TRBV19 and TRBJ2-2, reads DGGITQSPKYLFRKEGQNVTLSCEQNLNHDAMYWYRQDPGQGLRLIYYSQIVNDFQKGDIAEGYSVSREKKESFPLTVTSAQKNPTAFYLCASSDPTSGYTGELFFGEGSRLTVL.

This clone came up a few times. V gene TRBV19 combines with J gene TRBJ1-2; 8 bases map to TRBD1. V was pared by 8 bases and J by 6 bases, with 11 bases of the junction left unmatched. Germline-derived CDR1 and CDR2 are LNHDA and SQIVND (reference sequence). The CDR3 is 14 residues long. The CDR3 protein is CASGGTGELDGYTF. DNA for the CDR3: TGTGCCAGTGGGGGGACAGGCGAATTAGATGGCTACACCTTC.

This clone was recorded a few times. The V gene is TRBV5-6, the J gene TRBJ1-1, with D uncertain. The CDR3 runs 11 residues. Trimming cost V 7 bases and J 4 bases, with 8 bases left between them. The germline CDR1 and CDR2 sequences are SGHDT and YYEEEE. CDR3 amino acids: CASGRRTEAFF. CDR3 bases: TGTGCCAGCGGGCGCCGCACTGAAGCTTTCTTT.

As to this clone: Relative to the germline gene, one junction end is altered; a read error may explain this. This rearrangement joins TRBV7-9 to TRBJ1-1, with TRBD1 matching 7 bases. The CDR3 has 15 amino acids. Germline lookup yields CDR1 SEHNR and CDR2 FQNEAQ (reference sequence). The CDR3 sequence: CSSSLGGRGTTEAFF. CDR3 nucleotides: TGTTCCAGCAGCTTAGGGGGCAGGGGAACCACTGAAGCTTTCTTT. Looking up the rest from reference TRBV7-9 and TRBJ1-1 gives the full variable domain: DTGVSQNPRHKITKRGQNVTFRCDPISEHNRLYWYRQTLGQGPEFLTYFQNEAQLEKSRLLSDRFSAERPKGSFSTLEIQRTEQGDSAMYLCSSSLGGRGTTEAFFGQGTRLTVV.

This clone was seen only once. The chain employs TRBV7-6 and TRBJ1-5, with D possibly being TRBD1 (5 bases). The CDR3 runs 18 residues. V gave up 4 bases and J gave up 0 bases, with 19 bases separating them. Germline V gene data show CDR1 as SGHVS and CDR2 as FNYEAQ. In nucleotides, the CDR3 is TGTGCCAGCAGCTCCGGGCGGGGGTCCCTATATAGCAATCAGCCCCAGCATTTT. Protein product: CASSSGRGSLYSNQPQHF.

V and J are TRBV13 and TRBJ1-3; D ambiguous. The germline CDR1 and CDR2 sequences are PRHDT and FYEKMQ (reference sequence). The CDR3 covers 14 residues. V was pared by 3 bases and J by 0 bases, with 6 bases between. The CDR3, as DNA: TGTGCCAGCAGCTTTCCGTCCTCTGGAAACACCATATATTTT. It encodes CASSFPSSGNTIYF. The full variable domain, rest sourced from reference TRBV13 and TRBJ1-3, is AAGVIQSPRHLIKEKRETATLKCYPIPRHDTVYWYQQGPGQDPQFLISFYEKMQSDKGSIPDRFSAQQFSDYHSELNMSSLELGDSALYFCASSFPSSGNTIYFGEGSWLTVV.